This T cell receptor beta chain emerged from a study of human T cells and chemical hapten exposure. The library put unique molecular identifiers onto individual cDNA molecules. TCRdb re-analysed the RACE reads in MiXCR, keeping a single row per CDR3 protein. The data contain 96,000 or so distinct CDR3 sequences, around 9.3% of them singletons. Specified time point: patch test 2, 6 weeks after DPC sensitization. Sample treatment: therapeutic diphenylcyclopropenone sensitization with weekly scalp DPC. With 8 bases clipped from V and 0 bases from J, the junction kept 6 bases outside the gene matches. The V gene's germline CDR1 is ENHRY and CDR2 SYGVKD. The CDR3 totals 17 residues. This clonotype was seen ten or more times.

Source: whole blood, taken in connection with sensitization to the hapten diphenylcyclopropenone (DPC). The V and J genes are TRBV10-3 and TRBJ2-1; 14 nucleotides align to TRBD2. The TCR originated in a woman aged 40 to 50 with alopecia areata. Some clones in this sample may be carry-over from other donors' samples. CDR3 region: CAISGTSGRVSYNEQFF. CDR3 nucleotides: TGTGCCATCTCCGGGACTAGCGGGAGAGTCTCCTACAATGAGCAGTTCTTC.